This entry concerns a single TCR beta chain. Its antigen is undetermined. This entry comes from a study of cytomegalovirus exposure and HLA in healthy donors. Study observations and caveats: Three chains tied to CMV proved CMV antigen-specific in vitro. There were around 160 TCR beta chains listed as cytomegalovirus-associated.

This table comes from immunoSEQ multiplex PCR, and its TCRdb copy is limited to in-frame clones, with some not included. Seen here are about 220,000 clones, approximately 87% observed once, and the top ten hold less than 3%. Germline lookup yields CDR1 LGHNA and CDR2 YSLEER. Trimming removed 1 base from V and 0 bases from J; junction bases left unmatched: 2. The CDR3 spans 16 residues. Material: PBMCs. The receptor was isolated from a man between 18 and 35 years old in good health and CMV-seronegative. J is TRBJ2-1 and V is TRBV4-3; 8 bases fit TRBD2. In nucleotides, the CDR3 is TGCGCCAGCAGCCAAGCCGGGACTAGCTCCTACAATGAGCAGTTCTTC. Translating gives CASSQAGTSSYNEQFF.